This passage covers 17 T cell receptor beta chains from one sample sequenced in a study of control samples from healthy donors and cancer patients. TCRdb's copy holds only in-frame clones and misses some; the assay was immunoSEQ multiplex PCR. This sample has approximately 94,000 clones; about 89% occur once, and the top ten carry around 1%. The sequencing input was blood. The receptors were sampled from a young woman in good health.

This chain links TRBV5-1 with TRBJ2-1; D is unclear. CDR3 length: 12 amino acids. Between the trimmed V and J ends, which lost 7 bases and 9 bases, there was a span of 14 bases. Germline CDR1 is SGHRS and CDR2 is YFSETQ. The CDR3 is CASQRGVGEQFF. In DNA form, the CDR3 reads TGCGCCAGCCAACGCGGTGTGGGTGAGCAGTTCTTC.

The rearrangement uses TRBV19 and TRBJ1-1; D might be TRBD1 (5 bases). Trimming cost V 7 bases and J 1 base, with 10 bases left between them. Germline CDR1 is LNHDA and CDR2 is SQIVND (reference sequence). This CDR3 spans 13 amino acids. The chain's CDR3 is CASTPTGNTEAFF. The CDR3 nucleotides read TGTGCCAGTACCCCAACAGGGAACACTGAAGCTTTCTTT.

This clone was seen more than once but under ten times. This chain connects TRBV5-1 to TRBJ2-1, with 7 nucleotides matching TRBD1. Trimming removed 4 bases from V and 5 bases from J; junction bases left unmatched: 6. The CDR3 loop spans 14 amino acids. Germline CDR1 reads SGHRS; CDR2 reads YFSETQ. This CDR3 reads CASSPRQGHNEQFF. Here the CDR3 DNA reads TGCGCCAGCAGCCCCAGACAGGGTCACAATGAGCAGTTCTTC.

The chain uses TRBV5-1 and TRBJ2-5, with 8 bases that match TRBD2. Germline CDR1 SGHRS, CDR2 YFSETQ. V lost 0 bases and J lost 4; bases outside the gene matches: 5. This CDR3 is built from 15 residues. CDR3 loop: CASSLAGGGGETQYF. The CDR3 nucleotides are TGCGCCAGCAGCTTGGCCGGGGGGGGTGGAGAGACCCAGTACTTC.

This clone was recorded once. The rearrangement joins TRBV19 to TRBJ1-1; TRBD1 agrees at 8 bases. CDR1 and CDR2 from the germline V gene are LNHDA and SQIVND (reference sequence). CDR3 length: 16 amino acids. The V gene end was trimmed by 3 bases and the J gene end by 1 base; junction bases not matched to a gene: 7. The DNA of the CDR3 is TGTGCCAGTAGTATCCCCGGACAGGGCGGGAACACTGAAGCTTTCTTT. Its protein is CASSIPGQGGNTEAFF.

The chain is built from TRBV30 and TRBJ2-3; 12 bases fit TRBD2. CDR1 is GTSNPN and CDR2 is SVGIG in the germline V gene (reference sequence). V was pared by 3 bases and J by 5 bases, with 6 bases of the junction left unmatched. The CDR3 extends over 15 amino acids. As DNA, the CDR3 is TGTGCCTGGAGCAGTCTAGCGGGGGGGCAAGATACGCAGTATTTT. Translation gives CAWSSLAGGQDTQYF.

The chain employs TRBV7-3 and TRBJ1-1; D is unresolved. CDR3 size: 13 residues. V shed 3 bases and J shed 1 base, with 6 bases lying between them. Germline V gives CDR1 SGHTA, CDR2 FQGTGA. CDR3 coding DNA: TGTGCCAGCAGCTTCCCAGGGAACACTGAAGCTTTCTTT. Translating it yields CASSFPGNTEAFF.

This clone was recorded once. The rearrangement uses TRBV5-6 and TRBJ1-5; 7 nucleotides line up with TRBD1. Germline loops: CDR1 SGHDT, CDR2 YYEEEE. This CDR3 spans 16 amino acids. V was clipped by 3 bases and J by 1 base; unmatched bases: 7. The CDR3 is CASSSTGELSNQPQHF. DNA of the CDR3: TGTGCCAGCAGCTCAACAGGGGAATTGAGCAATCAGCCCCAGCATTTT.

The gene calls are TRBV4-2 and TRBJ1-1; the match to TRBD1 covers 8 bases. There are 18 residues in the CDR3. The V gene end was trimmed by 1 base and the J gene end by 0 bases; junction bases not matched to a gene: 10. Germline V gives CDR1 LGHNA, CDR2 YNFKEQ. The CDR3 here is CASSQARDRSILNTEAFF. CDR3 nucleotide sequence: TGTGCCAGCAGCCAAGCCCGGGACAGGAGTATTCTGAACACTGAAGCTTTCTTT.

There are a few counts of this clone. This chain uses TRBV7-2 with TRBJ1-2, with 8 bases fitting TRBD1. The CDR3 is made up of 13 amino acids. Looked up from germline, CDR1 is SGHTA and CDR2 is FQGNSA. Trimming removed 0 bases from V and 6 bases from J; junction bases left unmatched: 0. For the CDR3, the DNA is TGTGCCAGCAGCTTAGCACAGGGGGATGGCTACACCTTC. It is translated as CASSLAQGDGYTF.

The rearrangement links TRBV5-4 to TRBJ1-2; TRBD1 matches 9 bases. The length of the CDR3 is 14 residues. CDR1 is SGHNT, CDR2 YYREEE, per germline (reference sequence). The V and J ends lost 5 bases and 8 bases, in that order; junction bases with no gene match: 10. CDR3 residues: CASRETGGTLGYTF. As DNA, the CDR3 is TGTGCCAGCAGGGAGACAGGGGGAACGTTAGGCTACACCTTC.

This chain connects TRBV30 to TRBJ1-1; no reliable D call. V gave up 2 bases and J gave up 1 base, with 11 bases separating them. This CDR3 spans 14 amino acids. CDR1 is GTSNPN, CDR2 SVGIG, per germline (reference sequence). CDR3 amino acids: CAWSTDGWNTEAFF. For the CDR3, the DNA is TGTGCCTGGAGTACCGACGGCTGGAACACTGAAGCTTTCTTT.

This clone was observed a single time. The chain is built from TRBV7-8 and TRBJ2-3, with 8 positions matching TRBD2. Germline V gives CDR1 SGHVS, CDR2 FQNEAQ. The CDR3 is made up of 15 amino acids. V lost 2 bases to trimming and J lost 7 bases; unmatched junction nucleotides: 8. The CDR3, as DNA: TGTGCCAGCAGCTTAACTGGCGGGGGGCCTAATACGCAGTATTTT. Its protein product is CASSLTGGGPNTQYF.

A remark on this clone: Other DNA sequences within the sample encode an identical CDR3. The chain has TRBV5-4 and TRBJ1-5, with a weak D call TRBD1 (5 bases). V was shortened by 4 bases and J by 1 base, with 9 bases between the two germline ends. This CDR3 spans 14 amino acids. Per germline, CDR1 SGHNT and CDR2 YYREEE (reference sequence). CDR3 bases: TGTGCCAGCAGCCTCGGGGGGAGCAATCAGCCCCAGCATTTT. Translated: CASSLGGSNQPQHF.

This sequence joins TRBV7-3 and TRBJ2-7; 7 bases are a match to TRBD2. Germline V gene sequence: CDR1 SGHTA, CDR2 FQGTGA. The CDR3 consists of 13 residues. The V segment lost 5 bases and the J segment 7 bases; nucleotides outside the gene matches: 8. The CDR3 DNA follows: TGTGCCAGCAGCCACGACCAGGGAGGGGAGCAGTACTTC. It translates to CASSHDQGGEQYF. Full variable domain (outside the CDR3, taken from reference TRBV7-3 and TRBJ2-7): GAGVSQTPSNKVTEKGKYVELRCDPISGHTALYWYRQSLGQGPEFLIYFQGTGAADDSGLPNDRFFAVRPEGSVSTLKIQRTERGDSAVYLCASSHDQGGEQYFGPGTRLTVT.

The DNA of the CDR3 is TGTGCCAGCAGCCAAGCGACAGGGTTCAATCAGCCCCAGCATTTT. Encoded protein: CASSQATGFNQPQHF. The V and J genes are TRBV3-1 (or the pseudogene TRBV3-2) and TRBJ1-5; TRBD1 aligns across 7 bases. V dropped 1 base and J dropped 3; count of bases not matched to a gene: 3. This CDR3 is 15 amino acids long. Germline V gene lookup returns CDR1 LGHDT and CDR2 YNNKEL (reference sequence).

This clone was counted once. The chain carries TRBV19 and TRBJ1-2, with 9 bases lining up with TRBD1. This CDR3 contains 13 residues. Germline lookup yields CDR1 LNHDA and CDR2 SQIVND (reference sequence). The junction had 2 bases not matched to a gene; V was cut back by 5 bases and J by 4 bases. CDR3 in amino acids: CASSADRGYGYTF. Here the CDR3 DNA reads TGTGCCAGTAGTGCGGACAGGGGCTATGGCTACACCTTC.